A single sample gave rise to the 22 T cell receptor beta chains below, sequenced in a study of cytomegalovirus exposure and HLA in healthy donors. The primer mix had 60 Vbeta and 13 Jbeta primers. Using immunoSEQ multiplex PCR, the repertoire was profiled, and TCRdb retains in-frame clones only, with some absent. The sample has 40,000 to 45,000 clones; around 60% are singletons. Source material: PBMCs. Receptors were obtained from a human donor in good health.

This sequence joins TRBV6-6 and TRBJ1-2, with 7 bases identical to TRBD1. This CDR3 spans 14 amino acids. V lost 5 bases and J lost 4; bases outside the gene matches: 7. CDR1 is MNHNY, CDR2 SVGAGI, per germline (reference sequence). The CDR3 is CASSPPGQIYGYTF. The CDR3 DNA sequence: TGTGCCAGCAGTCCTCCGGGACAGATCTATGGCTACACCTTC.

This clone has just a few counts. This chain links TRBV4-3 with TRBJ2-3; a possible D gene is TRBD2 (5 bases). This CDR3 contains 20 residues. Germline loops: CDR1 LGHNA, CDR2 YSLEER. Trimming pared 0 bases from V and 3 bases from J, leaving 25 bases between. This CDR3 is CASSQDIGSSRLSRTDTQYF. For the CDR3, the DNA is TGCGCCAGCAGCCAAGATATCGGCTCTAGCCGACTAAGCCGAACAGATACGCAGTATTTT.

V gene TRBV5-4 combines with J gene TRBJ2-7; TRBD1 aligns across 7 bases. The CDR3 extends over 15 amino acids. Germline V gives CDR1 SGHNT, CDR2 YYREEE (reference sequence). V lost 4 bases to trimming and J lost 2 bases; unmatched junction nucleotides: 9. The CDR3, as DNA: TGTGCCAGCAGCCCTGGTCTCCAGGGGGCCTACGAGCAGTACTTC. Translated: CASSPGLQGAYEQYF.

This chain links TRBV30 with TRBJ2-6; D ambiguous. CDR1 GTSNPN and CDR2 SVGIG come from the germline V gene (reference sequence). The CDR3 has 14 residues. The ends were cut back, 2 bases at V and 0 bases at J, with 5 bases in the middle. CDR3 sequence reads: CAWSLRSGANVLTF. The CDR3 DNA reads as TGTGCCTGGAGTTTGCGCTCTGGGGCCAACGTCCTGACTTTC. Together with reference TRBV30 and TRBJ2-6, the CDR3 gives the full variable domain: SQTIHQWPATLVQPVGSPLSLECTVEGTSNPNLYWYRQAAGRGLQLLFYSVGIGQISSEVPQNLSASRPQDRQFILSSKKLLLSDSGFYLCAWSLRSGANVLTFGAGSRLTVL.

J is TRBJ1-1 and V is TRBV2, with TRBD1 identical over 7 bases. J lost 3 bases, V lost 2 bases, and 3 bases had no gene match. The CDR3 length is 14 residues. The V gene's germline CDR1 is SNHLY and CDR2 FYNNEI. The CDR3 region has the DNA TGTGCCAGCAGTGAAACCAGGGGGTACACTGAAGCTTTCTTT. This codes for CASSETRGYTEAFF.

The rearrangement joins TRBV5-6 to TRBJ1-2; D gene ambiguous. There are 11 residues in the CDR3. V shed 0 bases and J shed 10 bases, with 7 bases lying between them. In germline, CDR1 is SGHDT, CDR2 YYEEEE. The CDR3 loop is CASSLVQVYTF. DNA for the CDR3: TGTGCCAGCAGCTTGGTTCAGGTCTACACCTTC.

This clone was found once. Here the CDR3 reads CASSHYNSPLHF. The CDR3 coding sequence is TGTGCCAGTAGTCACTATAATTCACCCCTCCACTTT. The V gene is TRBV19, the J gene TRBJ1-6; D gene uncertain. The V end lost 5 bases, the J end lost 3 bases, and 2 bases lay between the germline ends. Per the germline V gene, CDR1 is LNHDA and CDR2 is SQIVND (reference sequence). The CDR3 loop spans 12 amino acids.

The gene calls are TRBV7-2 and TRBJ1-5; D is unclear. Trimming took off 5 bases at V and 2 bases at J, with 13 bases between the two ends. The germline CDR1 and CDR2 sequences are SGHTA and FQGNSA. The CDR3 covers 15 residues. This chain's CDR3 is CASSASSAGNQPQHF. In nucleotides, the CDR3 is TGTGCCAGCAGCGCCTCCTCTGCGGGCAATCAGCCCCAGCATTTT.

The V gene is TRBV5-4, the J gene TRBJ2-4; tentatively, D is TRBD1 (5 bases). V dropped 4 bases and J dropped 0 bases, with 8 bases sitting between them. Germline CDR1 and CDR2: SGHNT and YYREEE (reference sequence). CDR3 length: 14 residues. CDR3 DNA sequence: TGTGCCAGCAGCCCCAGGGAAGCCAAAAACATTCAGTACTTC. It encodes CASSPREAKNIQYF.

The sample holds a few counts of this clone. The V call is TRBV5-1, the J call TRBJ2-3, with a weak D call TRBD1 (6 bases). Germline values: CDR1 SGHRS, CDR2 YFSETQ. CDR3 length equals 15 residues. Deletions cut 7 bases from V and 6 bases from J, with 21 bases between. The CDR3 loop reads CASAHGQPRMDTQYF. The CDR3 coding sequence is TGCGCCAGCGCTCATGGACAGCCACGCATGGATACGCAGTATTTT.

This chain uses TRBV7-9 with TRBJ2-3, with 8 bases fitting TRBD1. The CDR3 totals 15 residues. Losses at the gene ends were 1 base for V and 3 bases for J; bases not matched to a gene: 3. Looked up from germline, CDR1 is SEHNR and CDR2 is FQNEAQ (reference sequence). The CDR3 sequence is CASSLGTGMTDTQYF. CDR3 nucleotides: TGTGCCAGCAGCTTAGGGACAGGGATGACAGATACGCAGTATTTT.

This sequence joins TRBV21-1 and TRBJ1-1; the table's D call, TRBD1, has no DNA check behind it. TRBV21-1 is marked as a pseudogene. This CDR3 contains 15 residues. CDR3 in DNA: TGTGCCAGCAGCAGGACAGGGGGCTCGGACACTGAAGCTTTCTTT. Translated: CASSRTGGSDTEAFF.

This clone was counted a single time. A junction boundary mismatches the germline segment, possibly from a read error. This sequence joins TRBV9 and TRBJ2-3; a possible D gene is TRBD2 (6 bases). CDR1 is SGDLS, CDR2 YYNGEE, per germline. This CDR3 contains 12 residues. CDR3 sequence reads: CASSVMGSEAGF. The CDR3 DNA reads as TGTGCCAGCAGCGTAATGGGGTCGGAAGCGGGTTTT. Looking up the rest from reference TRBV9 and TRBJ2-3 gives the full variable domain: DSGVTQTPKHLITATGQRVTLRCSPRSGDLSVYWYQQSLDQGLQFLIQYYNGEERAKGNILERFSAQQFPDLHSELNLSSLELGDSALYFCASSVMGSEAGFGPGTRLTVL.

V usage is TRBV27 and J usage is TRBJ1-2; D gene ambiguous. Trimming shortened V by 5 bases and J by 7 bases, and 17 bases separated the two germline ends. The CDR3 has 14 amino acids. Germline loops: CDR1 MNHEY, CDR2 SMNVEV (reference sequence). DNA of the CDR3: TGTGCCAGCAGTAGCCTCGGACTTTCGGGTGGCTACACCTTC. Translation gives CASSSLGLSGGYTF.

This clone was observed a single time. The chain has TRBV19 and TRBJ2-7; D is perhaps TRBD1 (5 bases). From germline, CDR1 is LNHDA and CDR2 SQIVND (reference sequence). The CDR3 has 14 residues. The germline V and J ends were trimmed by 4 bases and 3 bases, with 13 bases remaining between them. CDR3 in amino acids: CASSTREVGYEQYF. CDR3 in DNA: TGTGCCAGTAGTACCAGGGAAGTGGGCTACGAGCAGTACTTC.

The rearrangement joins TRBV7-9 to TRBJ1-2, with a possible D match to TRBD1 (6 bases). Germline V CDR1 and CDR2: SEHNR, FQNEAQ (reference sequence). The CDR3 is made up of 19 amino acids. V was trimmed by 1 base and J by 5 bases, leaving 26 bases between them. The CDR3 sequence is CASSLGGPGAGPSLYGYTF. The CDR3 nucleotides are TGTGCCAGCAGCTTAGGGGGGCCGGGTGCCGGACCATCCTTATATGGCTACACCTTC.

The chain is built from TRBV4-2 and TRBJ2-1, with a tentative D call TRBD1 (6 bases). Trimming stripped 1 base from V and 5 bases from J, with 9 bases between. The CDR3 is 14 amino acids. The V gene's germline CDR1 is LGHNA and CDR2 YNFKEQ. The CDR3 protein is CASSQAGHNNEQFF. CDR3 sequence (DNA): TGTGCCAGCAGCCAAGCGGGACATAACAATGAGCAGTTCTTC.

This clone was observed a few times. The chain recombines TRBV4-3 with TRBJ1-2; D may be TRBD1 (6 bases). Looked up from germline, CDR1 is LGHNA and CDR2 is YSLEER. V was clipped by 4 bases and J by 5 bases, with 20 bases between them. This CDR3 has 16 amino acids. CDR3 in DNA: TGCGCCAGCAGCCGGAGTCACCGGACAGAAGGATATGGCTACACCTTC. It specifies CASSRSHRTEGYGYTF.

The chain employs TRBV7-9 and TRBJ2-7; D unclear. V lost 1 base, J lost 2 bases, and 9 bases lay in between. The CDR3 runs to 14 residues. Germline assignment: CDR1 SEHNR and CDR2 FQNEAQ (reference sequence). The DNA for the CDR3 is TGTGCCAGCAGCTTAGGGTCCCGGGCCTACGAGCAGTACTTC. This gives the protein CASSLGSRAYEQYF.

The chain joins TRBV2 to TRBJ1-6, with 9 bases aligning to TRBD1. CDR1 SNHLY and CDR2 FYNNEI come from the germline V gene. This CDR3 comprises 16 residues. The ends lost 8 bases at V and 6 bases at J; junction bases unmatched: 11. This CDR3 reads CASAPGDRGGNSPLHF. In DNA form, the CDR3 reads TGTGCCAGCGCCCCCGGCGACAGGGGGGGTAATTCACCCCTCCACTTT.

CDR3 DNA sequence: TGTGCCAGCAGCTCACCCGTCCCCGGGGGGAATGAGCAGTTCTTC. It codes for CASSSPVPGGNEQFF. The chain recombines TRBV5-4 with TRBJ2-1; TRBD2 aligns across 7 bases. The CDR3 totals 15 residues. Looked up from germline, CDR1 is SGHNT and CDR2 is YYREEE (reference sequence). With 3 bases clipped from V and 7 bases from J, the junction kept 10 bases outside the gene matches.

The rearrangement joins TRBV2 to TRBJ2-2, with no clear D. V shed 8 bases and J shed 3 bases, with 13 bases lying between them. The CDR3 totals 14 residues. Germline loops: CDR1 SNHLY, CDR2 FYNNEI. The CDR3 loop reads CASLSESYTGELFF. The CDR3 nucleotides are TGTGCCAGCCTATCCGAGTCGTACACCGGGGAGCTGTTTTTT. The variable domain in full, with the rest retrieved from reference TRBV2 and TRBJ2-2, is EPEVTQTPSHQVTQMGQEVILRCVPISNHLYFYWYRQILGQKVEFLVSFYNNEISEKSEIFDDQFSVERPDGSNFTLKIRSTKLEDSAMYFCASLSESYTGELFFGEGSRLTVL.